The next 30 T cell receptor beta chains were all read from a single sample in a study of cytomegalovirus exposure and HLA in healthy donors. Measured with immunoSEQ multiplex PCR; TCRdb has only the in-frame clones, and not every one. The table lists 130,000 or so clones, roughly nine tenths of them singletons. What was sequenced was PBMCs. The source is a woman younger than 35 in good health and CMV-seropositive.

In DNA, the CDR3 is TGTGCCAGCAGCGACGGGACTAGCGGGGAGAGGACCGGGGAGCTGTTTTTT. Protein product: CASSDGTSGERTGELFF. The chain is built from TRBV7-9 and TRBJ2-2; 13 bases align to TRBD2. The germline gives CDR1 SEHNR, CDR2 FQNEAQ (reference sequence). J was trimmed by 5 bases and V by 5 bases; bases with no gene match: 8. The CDR3 spans 17 residues. Filled out from reference TRBV7-9 and TRBJ2-2, the complete variable domain reads DTGVSQNPRHKITKRGQNVTFRCDPISEHNRLYWYRQTLGQGPEFLTYFQNEAQLEKSRLLSDRFSAERPKGSFSTLEIQRTEQGDSAMYLCASSDGTSGERTGELFFGEGSRLTVL.

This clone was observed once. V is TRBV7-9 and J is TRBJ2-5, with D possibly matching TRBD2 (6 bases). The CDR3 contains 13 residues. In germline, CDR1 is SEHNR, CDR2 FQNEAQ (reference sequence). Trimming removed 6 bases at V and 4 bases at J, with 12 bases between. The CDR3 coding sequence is TGTGCCAGCAGGACGACCGGGGGAGAGACCCAGTACTTC. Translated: CASRTTGGETQYF. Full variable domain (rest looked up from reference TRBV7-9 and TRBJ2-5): DTGVSQNPRHKITKRGQNVTFRCDPISEHNRLYWYRQTLGQGPEFLTYFQNEAQLEKSRLLSDRFSAERPKGSFSTLEIQRTEQGDSAMYLCASRTTGGETQYFGPGTRLLVL.

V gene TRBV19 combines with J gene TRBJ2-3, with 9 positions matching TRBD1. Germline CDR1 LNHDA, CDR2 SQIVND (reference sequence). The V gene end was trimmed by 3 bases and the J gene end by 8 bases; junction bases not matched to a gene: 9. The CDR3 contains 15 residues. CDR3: CASSILDRGAPTQYF. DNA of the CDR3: TGTGCCAGTAGTATTCTCGACAGGGGGGCCCCTACGCAGTATTTT.

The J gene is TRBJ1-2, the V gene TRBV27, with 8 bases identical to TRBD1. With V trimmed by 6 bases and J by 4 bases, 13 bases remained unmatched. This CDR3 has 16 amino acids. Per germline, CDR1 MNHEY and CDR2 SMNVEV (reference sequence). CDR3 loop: CASRYYSGTGIYGYTF. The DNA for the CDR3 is TGTGCCAGCAGATACTATTCTGGGACAGGCATCTATGGCTACACCTTC.

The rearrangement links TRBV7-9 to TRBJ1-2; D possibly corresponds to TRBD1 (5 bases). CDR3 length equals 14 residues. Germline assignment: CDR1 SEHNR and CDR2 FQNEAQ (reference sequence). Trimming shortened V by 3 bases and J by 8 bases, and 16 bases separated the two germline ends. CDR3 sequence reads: CASSLGREVRGYTF. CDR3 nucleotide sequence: TGTGCCAGCAGCTTGGGCAGGGAGGTGCGGGGCTACACCTTC.

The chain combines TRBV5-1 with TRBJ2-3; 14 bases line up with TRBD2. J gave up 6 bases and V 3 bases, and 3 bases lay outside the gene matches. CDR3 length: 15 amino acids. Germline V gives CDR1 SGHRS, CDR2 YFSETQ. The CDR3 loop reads CASSSGLAGVDTQYF. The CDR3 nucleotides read TGCGCCAGCAGCTCGGGACTAGCGGGGGTGGATACGCAGTATTTT.

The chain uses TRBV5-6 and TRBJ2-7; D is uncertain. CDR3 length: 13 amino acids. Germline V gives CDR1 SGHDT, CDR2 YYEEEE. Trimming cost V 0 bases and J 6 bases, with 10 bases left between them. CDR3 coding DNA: TGTGCCAGCAGCTTGGGAAATTCAGGCGAGCAGTACTTC. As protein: CASSLGNSGEQYF.

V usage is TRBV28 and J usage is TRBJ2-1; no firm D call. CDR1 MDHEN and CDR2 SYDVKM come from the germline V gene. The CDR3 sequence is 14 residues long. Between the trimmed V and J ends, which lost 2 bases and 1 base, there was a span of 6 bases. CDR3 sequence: CASSLGPSYNEQFF. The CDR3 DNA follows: TGTGCCAGCAGTTTAGGGCCTTCCTACAATGAGCAGTTCTTC.

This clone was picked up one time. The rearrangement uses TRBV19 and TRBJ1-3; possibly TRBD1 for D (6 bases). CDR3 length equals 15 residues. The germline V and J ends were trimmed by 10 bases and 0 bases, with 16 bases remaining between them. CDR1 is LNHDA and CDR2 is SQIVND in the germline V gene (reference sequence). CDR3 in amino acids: CATRPGDTSGNTIYF. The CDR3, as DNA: TGTGCCACAAGACCAGGGGACACCTCTGGAAACACCATATATTTT.

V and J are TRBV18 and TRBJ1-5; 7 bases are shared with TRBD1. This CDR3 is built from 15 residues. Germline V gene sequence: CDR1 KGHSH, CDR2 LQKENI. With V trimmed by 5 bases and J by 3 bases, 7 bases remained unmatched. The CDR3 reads CASSSSTGINQPQHF. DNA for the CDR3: TGTGCCAGCTCATCCTCGACAGGGATCAATCAGCCCCAGCATTTT. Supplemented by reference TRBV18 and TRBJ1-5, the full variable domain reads NAGVMQNPRHLVRRRGQEARLRCSPMKGHSHVYWYRQLPEEGLKFMVYLQKENIIDESGMPKERFSAEFPKEGPSILRIQQVVRGDSAAYFCASSSSTGINQPQHFGDGTRLSIL.

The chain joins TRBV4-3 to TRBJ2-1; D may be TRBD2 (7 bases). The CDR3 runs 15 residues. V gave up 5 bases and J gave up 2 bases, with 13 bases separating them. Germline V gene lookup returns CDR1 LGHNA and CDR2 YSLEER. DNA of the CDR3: TGCGCCAGCAGCGGTCGGGGGGACACCTACAATGAGCAGTTCTTC. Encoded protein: CASSGRGDTYNEQFF.

The CDR3 DNA follows: TGTGCCAGCAGTTTTTATCGGAATCGCGACAGGGGCAGTGGCTACACCTTC. The encoded protein is CASSFYRNRDRGSGYTF. The chain combines TRBV28 with TRBJ1-2; 8 bases agree with TRBD1. The CDR3 totals 17 residues. Germline V CDR1 and CDR2: MDHEN, SYDVKM. V shed 3 bases, J shed 7 bases, and the junction held 16 bases outside the gene matches.

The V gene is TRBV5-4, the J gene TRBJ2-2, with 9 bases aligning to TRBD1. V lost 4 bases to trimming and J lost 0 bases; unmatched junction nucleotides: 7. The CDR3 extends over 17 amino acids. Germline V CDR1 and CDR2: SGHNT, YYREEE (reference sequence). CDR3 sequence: CASSLPGQGSNTGELFF. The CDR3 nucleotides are TGTGCCAGCAGCCTACCGGGACAGGGTTCGAACACCGGGGAGCTGTTTTTT.

As DNA, the CDR3 is TGTGCCAGCAGTTTCCCTCCCGCAGGGGAGTACGAGCAGTACTTC. The encoded protein is CASSFPPAGEYEQYF. This chain joins TRBV28 and TRBJ2-7; TRBD1 is a possible D gene (6 bases). The V end was cut by 3 bases, the J end by 4 bases, with 16 bases between. The germline V gene encodes CDR1 MDHEN and CDR2 SYDVKM. The CDR3 is made up of 15 amino acids. Combining the CDR3 with reference TRBV28 and TRBJ2-7 gives the whole variable domain DVKVTQSSRYLVKRTGEKVFLECVQDMDHENMFWYRQDPGLGLRLIYFSYDVKMKEKGDIPEGYSVSREKKERFSLILESASTNQTSMYLCASSFPPAGEYEQYFGPGTRLTVT.

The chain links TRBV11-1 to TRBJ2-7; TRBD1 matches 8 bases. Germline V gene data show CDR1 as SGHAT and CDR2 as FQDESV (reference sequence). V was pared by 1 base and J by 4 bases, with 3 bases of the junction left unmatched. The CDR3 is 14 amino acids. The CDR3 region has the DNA TGTGCCAGCAGCTTAGTGGGGACAGGATACGAGCAGTACTTC. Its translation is CASSLVGTGYEQYF.

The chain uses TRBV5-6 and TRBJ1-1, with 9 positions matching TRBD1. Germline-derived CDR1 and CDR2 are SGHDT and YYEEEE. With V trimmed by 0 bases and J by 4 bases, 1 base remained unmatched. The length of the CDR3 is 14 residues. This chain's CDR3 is CASSLGTGVTEAFF. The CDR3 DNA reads TGTGCCAGCAGCTTGGGGACAGGGGTCACTGAAGCTTTCTTT.

In DNA form, the CDR3 reads TGTGCCAGCAGCTTAAGACAGGGAGGCTCCTACGAGCAGTACTTC. Its translation: CASSLRQGGSYEQYF. The chain carries TRBV13 and TRBJ2-7; the D gene is possibly TRBD1 (7 bases). Trimming removed 2 bases at V and 0 bases at J, with 11 bases between. The CDR3 runs 15 residues. The germline V gene encodes CDR1 PRHDT and CDR2 FYEKMQ (reference sequence).

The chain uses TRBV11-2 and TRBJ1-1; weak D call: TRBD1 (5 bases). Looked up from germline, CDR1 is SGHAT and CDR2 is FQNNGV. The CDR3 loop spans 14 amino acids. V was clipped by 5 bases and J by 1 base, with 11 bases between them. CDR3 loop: CASSRGTRNTEAFF. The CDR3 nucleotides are TGTGCCAGCAGCCGCGGGACGCGGAACACTGAAGCTTTCTTT.

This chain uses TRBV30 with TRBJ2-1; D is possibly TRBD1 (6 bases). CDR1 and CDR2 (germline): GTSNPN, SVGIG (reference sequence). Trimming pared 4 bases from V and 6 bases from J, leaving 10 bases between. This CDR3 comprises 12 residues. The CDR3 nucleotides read TGTGCCTGGACAGACAGGATCAATGAGCAGTTCTTC. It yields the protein CAWTDRINEQFF. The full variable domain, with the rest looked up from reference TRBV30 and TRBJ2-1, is SQTIHQWPATLVQPVGSPLSLECTVEGTSNPNLYWYRQAAGRGLQLLFYSVGIGQISSEVPQNLSASRPQDRQFILSSKKLLLSDSGFYLCAWTDRINEQFFGPGTRLTVL.

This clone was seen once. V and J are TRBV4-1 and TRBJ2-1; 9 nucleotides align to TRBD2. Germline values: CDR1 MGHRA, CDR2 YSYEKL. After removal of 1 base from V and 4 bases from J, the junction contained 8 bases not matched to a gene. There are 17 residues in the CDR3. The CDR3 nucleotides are TGCGCCAGCAGCCAAGTGCGGGGGGGCGTTAGTTACAATGAGCAGTTCTTC. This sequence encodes CASSQVRGGVSYNEQFF.

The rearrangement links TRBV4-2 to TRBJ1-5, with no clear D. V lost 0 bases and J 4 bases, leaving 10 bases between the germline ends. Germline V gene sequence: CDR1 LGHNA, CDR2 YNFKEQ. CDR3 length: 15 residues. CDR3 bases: TGTGCCAGCAGCCAAGATGAGGGAGGGAATCAGCCCCAGCATTTT. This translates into CASSQDEGGNQPQHF.

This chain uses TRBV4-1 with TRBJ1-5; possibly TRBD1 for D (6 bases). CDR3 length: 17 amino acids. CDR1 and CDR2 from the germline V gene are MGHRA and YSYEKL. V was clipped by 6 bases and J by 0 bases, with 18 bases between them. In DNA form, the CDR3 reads TGCGCCAGCAGTCCCGAGGGGGTCTCGTCTAGCAATCAGCCCCAGCATTTT. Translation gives CASSPEGVSSSNQPQHF.

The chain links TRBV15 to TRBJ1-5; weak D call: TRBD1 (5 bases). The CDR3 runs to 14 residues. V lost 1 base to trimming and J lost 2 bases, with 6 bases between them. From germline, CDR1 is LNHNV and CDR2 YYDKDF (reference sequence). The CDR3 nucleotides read TGTGCCACCAGCAGAGTAGGGGGCAATCAGCCCCAGCATTTT. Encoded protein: CATSRVGGNQPQHF.

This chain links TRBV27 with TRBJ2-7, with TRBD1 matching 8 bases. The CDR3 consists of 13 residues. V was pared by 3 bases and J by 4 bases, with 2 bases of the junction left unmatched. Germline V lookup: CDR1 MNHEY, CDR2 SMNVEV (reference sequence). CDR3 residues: CASSLRTGYEQYF. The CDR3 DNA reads TGTGCCAGCAGTTTGAGGACAGGGTACGAGCAGTACTTC.

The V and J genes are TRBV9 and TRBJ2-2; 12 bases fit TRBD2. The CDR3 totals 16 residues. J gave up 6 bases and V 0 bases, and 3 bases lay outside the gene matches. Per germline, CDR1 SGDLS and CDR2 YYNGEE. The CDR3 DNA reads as TGTGCCAGCAGCGTAGCGGCTAGCGGGGGGGCCGGGGAGCTGTTTTTT. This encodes CASSVAASGGAGELFF.

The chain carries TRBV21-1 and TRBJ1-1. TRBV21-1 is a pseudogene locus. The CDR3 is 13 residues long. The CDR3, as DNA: TGTGCCAGCAGCACGGGGAATAACACTGAAGCTTTCTTT. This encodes CASSTGNNTEAFF.

CDR3 sequence: CASTLPRTDSTEAFF. The CDR3 bases are TGTGCCAGCACCCTCCCCCGGACAGACAGCACTGAAGCTTTCTTT. This rearrangement joins TRBV28 to TRBJ1-1; perhaps TRBD1 as D (6 bases). The V gene's germline CDR1 is MDHEN and CDR2 SYDVKM. Trimming stripped 7 bases from V and 4 bases from J, with 19 bases between. The CDR3 runs 15 residues.

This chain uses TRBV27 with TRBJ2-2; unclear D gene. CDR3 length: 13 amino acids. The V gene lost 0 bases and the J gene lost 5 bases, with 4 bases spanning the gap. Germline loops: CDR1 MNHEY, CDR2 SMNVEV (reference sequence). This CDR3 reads CASSLSPTGELFF. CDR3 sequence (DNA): TGTGCCAGCAGTTTATCCCCGACCGGGGAGCTGTTTTTT.

The CDR3 DNA reads as TGTGCCAGCAGTTACTCGGCAGGGGTGAATTCACCCCTCCACTTT. The encoded protein is CASSYSAGVNSPLHF. The V and J genes are TRBV6-5 and TRBJ1-6, with D tentatively TRBD1 (6 bases). The CDR3 has 15 residues. Trimming removed 0 bases at V and 7 bases at J, with 10 bases between. CDR1 and CDR2 from the germline V gene are MNHEY and SVGAGI.

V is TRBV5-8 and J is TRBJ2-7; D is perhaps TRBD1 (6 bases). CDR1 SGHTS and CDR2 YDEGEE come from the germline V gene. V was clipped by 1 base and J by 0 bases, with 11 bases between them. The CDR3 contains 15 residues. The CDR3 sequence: CASSLSQGSSYEQYF. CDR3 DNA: TGTGCCAGCAGCTTGTCTCAGGGGAGCTCCTACGAGCAGTACTTC.